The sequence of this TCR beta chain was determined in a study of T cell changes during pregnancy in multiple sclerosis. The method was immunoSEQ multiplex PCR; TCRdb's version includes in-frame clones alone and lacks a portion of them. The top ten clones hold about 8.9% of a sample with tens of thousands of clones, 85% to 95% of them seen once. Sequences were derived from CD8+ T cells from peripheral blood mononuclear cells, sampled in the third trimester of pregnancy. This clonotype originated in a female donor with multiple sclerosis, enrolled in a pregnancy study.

The CDR3 region has the DNA TGTGCCAGTGACAGGGGGGCTAATCAGCCCCAGCATTTT. Protein: CASDRGANQPQHF. The chain is built from TRBV19 and TRBJ1-5, with 9 bases that match TRBD1. Germline V gene data show CDR1 as LNHDA and CDR2 as SQIVND (reference sequence). This CDR3 is built from 13 residues. J lost 4 bases, V lost 8 bases, and 3 bases had no gene match.